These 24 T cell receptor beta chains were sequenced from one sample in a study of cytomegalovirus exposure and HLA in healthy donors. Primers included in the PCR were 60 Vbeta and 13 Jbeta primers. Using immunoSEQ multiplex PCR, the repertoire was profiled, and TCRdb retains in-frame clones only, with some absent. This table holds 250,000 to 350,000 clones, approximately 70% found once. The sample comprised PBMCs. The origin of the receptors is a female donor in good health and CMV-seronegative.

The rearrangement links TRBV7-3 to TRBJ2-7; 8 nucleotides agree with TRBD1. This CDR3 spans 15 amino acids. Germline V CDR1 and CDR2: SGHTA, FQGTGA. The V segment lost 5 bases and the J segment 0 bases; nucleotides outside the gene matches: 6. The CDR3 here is CASSHTGGSSYEQYF. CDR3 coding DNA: TGTGCCAGCAGCCATACAGGGGGGAGCTCCTACGAGCAGTACTTC.

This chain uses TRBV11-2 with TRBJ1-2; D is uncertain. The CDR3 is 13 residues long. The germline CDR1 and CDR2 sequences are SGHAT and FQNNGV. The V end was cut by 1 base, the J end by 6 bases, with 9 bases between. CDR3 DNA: TGTGCCAGCAGCTTAGGGACCGGGAATGGCTACACCTTC. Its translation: CASSLGTGNGYTF.

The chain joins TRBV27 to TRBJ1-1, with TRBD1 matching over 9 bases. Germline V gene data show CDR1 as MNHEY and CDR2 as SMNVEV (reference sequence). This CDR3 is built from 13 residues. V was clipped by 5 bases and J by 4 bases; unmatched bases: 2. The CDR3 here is CASSNRGPTEAFF. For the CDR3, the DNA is TGTGCCAGCAGTAACAGGGGGCCCACTGAAGCTTTCTTT.

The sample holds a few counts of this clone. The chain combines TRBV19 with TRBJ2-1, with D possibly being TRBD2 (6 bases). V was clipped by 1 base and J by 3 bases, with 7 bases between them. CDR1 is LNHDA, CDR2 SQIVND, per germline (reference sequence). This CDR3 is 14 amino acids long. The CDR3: CASSIGGDYNEQFF. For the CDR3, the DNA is TGTGCCAGTAGTATAGGGGGGGACTACAATGAGCAGTTCTTC.

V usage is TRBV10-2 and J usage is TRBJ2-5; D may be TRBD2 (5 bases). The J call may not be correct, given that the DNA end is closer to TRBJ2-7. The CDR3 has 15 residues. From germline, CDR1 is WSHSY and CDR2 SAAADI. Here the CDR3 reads CASSEAEAPSYEQYF. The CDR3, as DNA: TGCGCCAGCAGTGAGGCGGAGGCCCCCTCCTACGAGCAGTACTTC.

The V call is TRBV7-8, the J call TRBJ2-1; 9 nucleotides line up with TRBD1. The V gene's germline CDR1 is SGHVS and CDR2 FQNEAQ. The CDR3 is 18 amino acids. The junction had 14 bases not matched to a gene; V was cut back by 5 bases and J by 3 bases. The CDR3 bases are TGTGCCAGCAGCGGGGACAGGGACGGTAGCATCCTCTACAATGAGCAGTTCTTC. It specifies CASSGDRDGSILYNEQFF.

DNA of the CDR3: TGTGCCAGCATTTGGTGGTCGGGACAGGGGGCGAAAGAGCAGTACTTC. It is translated as CASIWWSGQGAKEQYF. V and J are TRBV5-6 and TRBJ2-7; the match to TRBD1 covers 12 bases. The length of the CDR3 is 16 residues. The germline gives CDR1 SGHDT, CDR2 YYEEEE. The V gene end was trimmed by 6 bases and the J gene end by 7 bases; junction bases not matched to a gene: 14. Combining the CDR3 with reference TRBV5-6 and TRBJ2-7 gives the whole variable domain DAGVTQSPTHLIKTRGQQVTLRCSPKSGHDTVSWYQQALGQGPQFIFQYYEEEERQRGNFPDRFSGHQFPNYSSELNVNALLLGDSALYLCASIWWSGQGAKEQYFGPGTRLTVT.

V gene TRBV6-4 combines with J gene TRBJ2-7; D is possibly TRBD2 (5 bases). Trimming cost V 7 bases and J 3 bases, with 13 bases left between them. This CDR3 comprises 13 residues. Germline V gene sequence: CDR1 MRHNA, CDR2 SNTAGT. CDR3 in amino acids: CASNPRERYEQYF. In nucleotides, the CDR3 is TGTGCCAGCAATCCACGGGAACGCTACGAGCAGTACTTC.

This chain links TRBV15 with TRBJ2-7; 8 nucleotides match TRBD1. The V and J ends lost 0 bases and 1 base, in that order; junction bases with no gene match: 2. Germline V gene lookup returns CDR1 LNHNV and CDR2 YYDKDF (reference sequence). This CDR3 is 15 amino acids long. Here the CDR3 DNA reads TGTGCCACCAGCAGAGAAGGACAGGGTTCCTACGAGCAGTACTTC. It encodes CATSREGQGSYEQYF.

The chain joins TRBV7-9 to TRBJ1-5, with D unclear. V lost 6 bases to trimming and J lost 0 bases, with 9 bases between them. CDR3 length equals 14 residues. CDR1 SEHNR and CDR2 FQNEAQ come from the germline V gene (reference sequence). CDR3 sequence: CASSPENSNQPQHF. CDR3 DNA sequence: TGTGCCAGCAGTCCCGAGAATAGCAATCAGCCCCAGCATTTT.

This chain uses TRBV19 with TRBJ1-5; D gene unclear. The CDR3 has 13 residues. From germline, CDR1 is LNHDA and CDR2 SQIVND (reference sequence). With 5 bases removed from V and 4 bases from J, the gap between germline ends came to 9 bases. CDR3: CASSWSDNQPQHF. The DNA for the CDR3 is TGTGCCAGTAGTTGGTCAGATAATCAGCCCCAGCATTTT. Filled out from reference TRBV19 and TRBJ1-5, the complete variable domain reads DGGITQSPKYLFRKEGQNVTLSCEQNLNHDAMYWYRQDPGQGLRLIYYSQIVNDFQKGDIAEGYSVSREKKESFPLTVTSAQKNPTAFYLCASSWSDNQPQHFGDGTRLSIL.

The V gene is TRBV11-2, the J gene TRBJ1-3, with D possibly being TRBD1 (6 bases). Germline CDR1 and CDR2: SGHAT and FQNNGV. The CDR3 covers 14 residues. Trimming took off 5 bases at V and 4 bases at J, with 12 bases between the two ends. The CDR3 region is CASSPRTAGNTIYF. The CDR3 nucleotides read TGTGCCAGCAGCCCGAGGACAGCCGGAAACACCATATATTTT.

CDR3 bases: TGTGCCAGCAGTCCGACAGTACAAGAGACCCAGTACTTC. It codes for CASSPTVQETQYF. The chain has TRBV6-1 and TRBJ2-5; the D gene is possibly TRBD1 (5 bases). The V gene's germline CDR1 is MNHNS and CDR2 SASEGT. Trimming cost V 5 bases and J 2 bases, with 9 bases left between them. There are 13 residues in the CDR3.

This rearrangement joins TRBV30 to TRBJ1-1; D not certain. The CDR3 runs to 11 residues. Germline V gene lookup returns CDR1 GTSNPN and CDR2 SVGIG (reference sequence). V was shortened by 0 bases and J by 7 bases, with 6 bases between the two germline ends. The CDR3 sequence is CAWSVLSEAFF. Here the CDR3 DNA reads TGTGCCTGGAGTGTACTAAGTGAAGCTTTCTTT. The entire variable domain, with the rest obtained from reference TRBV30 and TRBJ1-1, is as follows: SQTIHQWPATLVQPVGSPLSLECTVEGTSNPNLYWYRQAAGRGLQLLFYSVGIGQISSEVPQNLSASRPQDRQFILSSKKLLLSDSGFYLCAWSVLSEAFFGQGTRLTVV.

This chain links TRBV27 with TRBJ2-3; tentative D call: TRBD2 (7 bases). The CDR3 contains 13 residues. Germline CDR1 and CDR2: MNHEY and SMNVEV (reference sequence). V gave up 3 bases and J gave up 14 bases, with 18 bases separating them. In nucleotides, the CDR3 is TGTGCCAGCAGTTTTGGGGAGGGGGGTACGACGTATTTT. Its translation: CASSFGEGGTTYF.

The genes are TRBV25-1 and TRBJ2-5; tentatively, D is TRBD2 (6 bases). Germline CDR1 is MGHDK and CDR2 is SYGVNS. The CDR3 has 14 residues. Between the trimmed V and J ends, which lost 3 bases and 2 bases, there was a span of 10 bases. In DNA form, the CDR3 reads TGTGCCAGCAGTGATGGCGGGATACAAGAGACCCAGTACTTC. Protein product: CASSDGGIQETQYF.

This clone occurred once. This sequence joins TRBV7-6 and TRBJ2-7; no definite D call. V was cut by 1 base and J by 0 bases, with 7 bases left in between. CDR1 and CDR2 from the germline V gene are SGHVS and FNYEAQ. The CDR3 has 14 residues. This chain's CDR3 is CASSLGPFSYEQYF. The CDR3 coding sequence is TGTGCCAGCAGCTTAGGGCCGTTCTCCTACGAGCAGTACTTC. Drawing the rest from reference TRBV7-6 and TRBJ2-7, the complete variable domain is GAGVSQSPRYKVTKRGQDVALRCDPISGHVSLYWYRQALGQGPEFLTYFNYEAQQDKSGLPNDRFSAERPEGSISTLTIQRTEQRDSAMYRCASSLGPFSYEQYFGPGTRLTVT.

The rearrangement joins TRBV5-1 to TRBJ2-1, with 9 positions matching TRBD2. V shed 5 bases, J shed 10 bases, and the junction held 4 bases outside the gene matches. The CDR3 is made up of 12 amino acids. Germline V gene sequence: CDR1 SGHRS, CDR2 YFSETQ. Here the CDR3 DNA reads TGCGCCAGCAGGCTAAGCGGGAGGGAGCAGTTCTTC. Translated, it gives CASRLSGREQFF.

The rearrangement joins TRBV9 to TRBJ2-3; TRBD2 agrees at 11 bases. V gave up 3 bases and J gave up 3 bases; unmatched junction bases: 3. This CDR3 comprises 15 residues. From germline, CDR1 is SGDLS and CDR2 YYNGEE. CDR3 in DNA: TGTGCCAGCAGCGCACGGACTAGCGGGACAGATACGCAGTATTTT. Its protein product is CASSARTSGTDTQYF.

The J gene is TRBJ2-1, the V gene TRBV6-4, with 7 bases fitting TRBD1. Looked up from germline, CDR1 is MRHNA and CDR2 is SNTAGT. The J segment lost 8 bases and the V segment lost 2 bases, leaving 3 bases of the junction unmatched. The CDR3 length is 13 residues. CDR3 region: CASSDRGLDEQFF. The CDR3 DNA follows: TGTGCCAGCAGTGACAGGGGGCTGGATGAGCAGTTCTTC.

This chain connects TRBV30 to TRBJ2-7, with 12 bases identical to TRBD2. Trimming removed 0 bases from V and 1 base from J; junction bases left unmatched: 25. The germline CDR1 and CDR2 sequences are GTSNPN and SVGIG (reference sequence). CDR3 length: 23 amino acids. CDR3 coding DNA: TGTGCCTGGAGTGTTCCCCTCAAGACTAGCGGGAGAGCTGGGTGGCTATTTTCCTACGAGCAGTACTTC. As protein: CAWSVPLKTSGRAGWLFSYEQYF.

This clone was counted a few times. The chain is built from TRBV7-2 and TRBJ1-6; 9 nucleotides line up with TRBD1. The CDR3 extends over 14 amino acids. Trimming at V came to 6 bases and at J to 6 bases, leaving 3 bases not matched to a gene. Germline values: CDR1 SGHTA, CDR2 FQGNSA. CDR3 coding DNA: TGTGCCAGCAGGGGACAGGGCTCTAATTCACCCCTCCACTTT. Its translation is CASRGQGSNSPLHF.

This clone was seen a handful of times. CDR3 loop: CASSLEGPMNTEAFF. CDR3 nucleotide sequence: TGCGCCAGCAGCTTGGAGGGGCCCATGAACACTGAAGCTTTCTTT. The rearrangement joins TRBV5-1 to TRBJ1-1; possible D gene TRBD1, 5 bases. Trimming pared 0 bases from V and 0 bases from J, leaving 9 bases between. The CDR3 is made up of 15 amino acids. Germline CDR1 and CDR2: SGHRS and YFSETQ.

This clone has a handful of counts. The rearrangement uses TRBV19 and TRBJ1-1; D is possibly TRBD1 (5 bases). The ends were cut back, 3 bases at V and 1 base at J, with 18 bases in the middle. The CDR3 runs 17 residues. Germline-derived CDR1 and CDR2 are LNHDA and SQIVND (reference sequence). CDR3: CASSIPPRGWRNTEAFF. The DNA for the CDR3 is TGTGCCAGTAGTATTCCCCCCCGGGGGTGGAGGAACACTGAAGCTTTCTTT.